The next 18 T cell receptor beta chains were all read from a single sample in a study of PD-1 blockade in mismatch repair-deficient tumors. Method: immunoSEQ multiplex PCR; TCRdb's copy keeps in-frame clones and lacks some. In the table there are about 110,000 clones, 60% to 85% of which are singletons. Source: peripheral blood, taken just over 59 weeks after starting pembrolizumab. These receptors all come from an adult with mismatch repair-deficient cancer.

This chain joins TRBV7-8 and TRBJ2-7, with TRBD2 identical over 10 bases. After removal of 4 bases from V and 1 base from J, the junction contained 4 bases not matched to a gene. The length of the CDR3 is 15 residues. Germline V gene data show CDR1 as SGHVS and CDR2 as FQNEAQ. The CDR3 DNA is TGTGCCAGCAGCTCAGGACTAGCGGAGTCCTACGAGCAGTACTTC. This codes for CASSSGLAESYEQYF. The complete variable domain, with remaining parts taken from reference TRBV7-8 and TRBJ2-7, reads GAGVSQSPRYKVAKRGQDVALRCDPISGHVSLFWYQQALGQGPEFLTYFQNEAQLDKSGLPSDRFFAERPEGSVSTLKIQRTQQEDSAVYLCASSSGLAESYEQYFGPGTRLTVT.

This clone rates as medium-sized. This sequence joins TRBV7-9 and TRBJ2-2; D remains ambiguous. The CDR3 has 14 residues. The V end was cut by 0 bases, the J end by 7 bases, with 9 bases between. Per the germline V gene, CDR1 is SEHNR and CDR2 is FQNEAQ (reference sequence). Here the CDR3 DNA reads TGTGCCAGCAGCTTAGCAGAATTCGGCGGGGAGCTGTTTTTT. Residues: CASSLAEFGGELFF.

This chain links TRBV7-9 with TRBJ2-5; 9 nucleotides agree with TRBD1. Germline V gene sequence: CDR1 SEHNR, CDR2 FQNEAQ (reference sequence). With V trimmed by 1 base and J by 4 bases, 4 bases remained unmatched. This CDR3 contains 15 residues. The CDR3 spells CASSLGDRDGETQYF. CDR3 DNA sequence: TGTGCCAGCAGCTTAGGGGACAGGGATGGAGAGACCCAGTACTTC.

This chain links TRBV2 with TRBJ2-3; 8 nucleotides line up with TRBD1. The V segment lost 6 bases and the J segment 6 bases; nucleotides outside the gene matches: 8. Germline V gene lookup returns CDR1 SNHLY and CDR2 FYNNEI. CDR3 length: 14 residues. Here the CDR3 reads CASRDREVGDTQYF. The CDR3 DNA reads as TGTGCCAGCAGGGACAGGGAGGTAGGCGATACGCAGTATTTT.

The rearrangement joins TRBV10-3 to TRBJ2-7; 12 bases are shared with TRBD2. The length of the CDR3 is 16 residues. V shed 3 bases, J shed 3 bases, and the junction held 6 bases outside the gene matches. Looked up from germline, CDR1 is ENHRY and CDR2 is SYGVKD. The CDR3 region is CAISDTSGRRGYEQYF. The DNA for the CDR3 is TGTGCCATCAGTGATACTAGCGGGAGGAGGGGCTACGAGCAGTACTTC.

The V gene is TRBV9, the J gene TRBJ2-1, with TRBD2 matching 10 bases. CDR1 SGDLS and CDR2 YYNGEE come from the germline V gene. Germline trimming cut 3 bases from V and 10 bases from J; bases unmatched to any gene: 13. The CDR3 has 16 residues. The chain's CDR3 is CASSEAGGLDFREQFF. The CDR3 DNA reads TGTGCCAGCAGCGAAGCGGGAGGGCTTGATTTCAGGGAGCAGTTCTTC.

Many counts were recorded for this clone. This chain uses TRBV19 with TRBJ2-7, with 8 bases matching TRBD2. The CDR3 extends over 14 amino acids. Trimming cost V 3 bases and J 6 bases; bases outside gene matches: 7. CDR1 and CDR2 (germline): LNHDA, SQIVND (reference sequence). CDR3 sequence (DNA): TGTGCCAGTAGTATTCCCGGGACTAGTAGCGAGCAGTACTTC. This sequence encodes CASSIPGTSSEQYF. Looking up the rest from reference TRBV19 and TRBJ2-7 gives the full variable domain: DGGITQSPKYLFRKEGQNVTLSCEQNLNHDAMYWYRQDPGQGLRLIYYSQIVNDFQKGDIAEGYSVSREKKESFPLTVTSAQKNPTAFYLCASSIPGTSSEQYFGPGTRLTVT.

This clone was counted only a few times. V gene TRBV7-2 combines with J gene TRBJ2-7, with D possibly matching TRBD1 (6 bases). The V end was cut by 5 bases, the J end by 3 bases, with 11 bases between. CDR3 length: 13 residues. CDR1 and CDR2 (germline): SGHTA, FQGNSA. The DNA of the CDR3 is TGTGCCAGCAGCCCTCGGACAGACTACGAGCAGTACTTC. This codes for CASSPRTDYEQYF.

The chain links TRBV27 to TRBJ2-7, with D perhaps TRBD1 or TRBD2 (5 bases each). The V gene lost 0 bases and the J gene lost 6 bases, with 15 bases spanning the gap. There are 15 residues in the CDR3. Per germline, CDR1 MNHEY and CDR2 SMNVEV (reference sequence). The CDR3 DNA follows: TGTGCCAGCAGTTTATCGGGGACGCAGGGTAGCGAGCAGTACTTC. Translation gives CASSLSGTQGSEQYF.

The V and J genes are TRBV7-6 and TRBJ2-3; 7 bases are a match to TRBD2. CDR1 SGHVS and CDR2 FNYEAQ come from the germline V gene. The CDR3 has 14 amino acids. V gave up 6 bases and J gave up 5 bases; unmatched junction bases: 8. The CDR3 DNA follows: TGTGCCAGCAGTCTCGGGGGGACGAGAGATACGCAGTATTTT. It yields the protein CASSLGGTRDTQYF.

The CDR3 reads CASSPGWTSGYNEQFF. CDR3 nucleotides: TGTGCCAGCAGCCCGGGGTGGACTAGCGGTTACAATGAGCAGTTCTTC. The V call is TRBV11-3, the J call TRBJ2-1; 10 bases are a match to TRBD2. The V and J ends lost 5 bases and 4 bases, in that order; junction bases with no gene match: 8. The CDR3 loop spans 16 amino acids. The germline V gene encodes CDR1 SGHNT and CDR2 YENEEA.

The V gene is TRBV7-2, the J gene TRBJ2-5, with D perhaps assigned TRBD1 or TRBD2 (7 bases each). The CDR3 loop spans 16 amino acids. V was pared by 2 bases and J by 0 bases, with 13 bases between. The germline CDR1 and CDR2 sequences are SGHTA and FQGNSA. As DNA, the CDR3 is TGTGCCAGCAGCTTAAGGGGGGGGACAGACCAAGAGACCCAGTACTTC. It translates to CASSLRGGTDQETQYF.

This clone has only a few counts. The rearrangement joins TRBV7-2 to TRBJ2-1, with D hard to call. Between the trimmed V and J ends, which lost 5 bases and 6 bases, there was a span of 17 bases. The CDR3 loop spans 15 amino acids. The germline V gene encodes CDR1 SGHTA and CDR2 FQGNSA. CDR3 loop: CASSPPGRGFNEQFF. CDR3 in DNA: TGTGCCAGCAGCCCTCCCGGCAGAGGTTTCAATGAGCAGTTCTTC.

The chain has TRBV18 and TRBJ1-2; a weak D match, TRBD1 (6 bases). The CDR3 length is 15 residues. Per the germline V gene, CDR1 is KGHSH and CDR2 is LQKENI. V gave up 3 bases and J gave up 0 bases, with 11 bases separating them. The CDR3 sequence is CASSPLDRTNYGYTF. CDR3 DNA: TGTGCCAGCTCACCTCTCGACAGGACTAACTATGGCTACACCTTC.

This clone appeared a single time. The genes are TRBV9 and TRBJ2-3; 7 bases map to TRBD2. The germline CDR1 and CDR2 sequences are SGDLS and YYNGEE. The V and J ends lost 4 bases and 2 bases, in that order; junction bases with no gene match: 13. The CDR3 loop spans 17 amino acids. DNA of the CDR3: TGTGCCAGCAGCTCCCCGACTAGCTGGGAGTCCACAGATACGCAGTATTTT. Encoded protein: CASSSPTSWESTDTQYF. Full variable domain (missing parts from reference TRBV9 and TRBJ2-3): DSGVTQTPKHLITATGQRVTLRCSPRSGDLSVYWYQQSLDQGLQFLIQYYNGEERAKGNILERFSAQQFPDLHSELNLSSLELGDSALYFCASSSPTSWESTDTQYFGPGTRLTVL.

This clone came up a few times. The chain carries TRBV7-9 and TRBJ2-2; 11 nucleotides agree with TRBD2. Trimming cost V 5 bases and J 3 bases; bases outside gene matches: 5. The germline gives CDR1 SEHNR, CDR2 FQNEAQ (reference sequence). CDR3 size: 16 residues. CDR3 amino acids: CASSKGLAEDTGELFF. CDR3 DNA sequence: TGTGCCAGCAGCAAGGGACTAGCGGAAGACACCGGGGAGCTGTTTTTT.

This chain uses TRBV6-5 with TRBJ2-7, with D unresolved. Germline V gene lookup returns CDR1 MNHEY and CDR2 SVGAGI. Trimming left V 2 bases short and J 5 bases short, with 7 bases between. This CDR3 comprises 12 residues. CDR3 in amino acids: CASSYVGDEQYF. Here the CDR3 DNA reads TGTGCCAGCAGTTACGTCGGAGACGAGCAGTACTTC.

The DNA of the CDR3 is TGTGCCAGCAGCCCTCGGCCGGATCGGACAGATACGCAGTATTTT. Translating gives CASSPRPDRTDTQYF. The V call is TRBV14, the J call TRBJ2-3; D is uncertain. Looked up from germline, CDR1 is SGHDN and CDR2 is FVKESK. The CDR3 length is 15 residues. The ends were cut back, 4 bases at V and 3 bases at J, with 14 bases in the middle.